This TCR beta chain was sequenced in a study of CD8 T cells in Susac syndrome. The sequenced target, TCR beta, came from blood CD8+ and CD4+ T cells. RNA, at about 0.45 to 1 ug, was reverse transcribed with random hexamers. With immunoSEQ multiplex PCR, TCR beta CDR3 was amplified across 54 Vbeta and 13 Jbeta. A single record per CDR3 protein comes from TCRdb applying MiXCR to the immunoSEQ multiplex PCR reads. Of about 180,000 distinct CDR3 sequences in the sample, 80% to 95% were seen once. Of note for this clonotype: The antigen is not known.

Whole-study findings and limits: It was acknowledged in the study that the number of individuals who were included in its TCR sequencing and HLA analysis was relatively small.

The CDR3 sequence is 15 residues long. From germline, CDR1 is MDHEN and CDR2 SYDVKM. V was shortened by 4 bases and J by 5 bases, with 18 bases between the two germline ends. This TCR was recovered from a human donor with multiple sclerosis. Material: CD4+ T cells from PBMCs. The genes are TRBV28 and TRBJ2-7, with D possibly being TRBD1 (7 bases). CDR3 amino acids: CASSSAGTAGHEQYF. Here the CDR3 DNA reads TGTGCCAGCAGTTCGGCCGGGACAGCGGGCCACGAGCAGTACTTC.